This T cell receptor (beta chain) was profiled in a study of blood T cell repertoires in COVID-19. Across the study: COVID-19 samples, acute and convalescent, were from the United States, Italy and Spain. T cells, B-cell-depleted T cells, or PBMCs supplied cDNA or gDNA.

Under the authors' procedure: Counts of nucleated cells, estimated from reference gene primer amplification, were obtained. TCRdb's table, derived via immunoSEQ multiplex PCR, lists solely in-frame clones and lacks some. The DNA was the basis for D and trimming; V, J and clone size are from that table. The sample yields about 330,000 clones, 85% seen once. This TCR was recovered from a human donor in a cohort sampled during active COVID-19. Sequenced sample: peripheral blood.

CDR3 sequence (DNA): TGTGCCAGCAGCCCCCGTGTGTCAGGGGTGTATGGCTACACCTTC. Translated, it gives CASSPRVSGVYGYTF. V is TRBV13 and J is TRBJ1-2, with a weak D call TRBD1 (6 bases). Per the germline V gene, CDR1 is PRHDT and CDR2 is FYEKMQ (reference sequence). The V and J ends lost 5 bases and 5 bases respectively, with 18 bases between them. This CDR3 is built from 15 residues.